These 24 T cell receptor beta chains were sequenced from one sample in a study of T cells in Graves' hyperthyroidism and ophthalmopathy (dated by TCRdb to the late 2010s). Libraries were built with multiplex PCR. Sequencing was carried out with an Illumina HiSeq 2000. TCR beta CDR3 regions were amplified from RNA transcripts. The TCR CDR3 was subjected to a first round of RT-PCR using the HTBI primer set and the Qiagen OneStep RT-PCR kit. TCRdb applied fastp at Q25 and MiXCR to the public reads, then kept only in-frame beta chains. Rows merge per CDR3 protein into single entries with the most common DNA and genes. The sample contains around 610,000 distinct CDR3 sequences, roughly 14% of them found a single time. Jointly, the top ten make up roughly 4.5% of the sample. The sample consisted of blood. Receptors were obtained from a woman between 35 and 50 years old with Graves' ophthalmopathy.

This clonotype was found a few times. The chain links TRBV5-1 to TRBJ2-5; the match to TRBD1 covers 7 bases. Germline CDR1 and CDR2: SGHRS and YFSETQ. J gave up 5 bases and V 4 bases, and 8 bases lay outside the gene matches. The CDR3 consists of 14 residues. The CDR3 DNA sequence: TGCGCCAGCAGCGTAGGGGGCGAGCGGGAGACCCAGTACTTC. As protein: CASSVGGERETQYF.

The chain combines TRBV3-1 with TRBJ2-7; TRBD2 matches at 7 bases. V lost 3 bases, J lost 6 bases, and 8 bases stayed unmatched. CDR1 LGHDT and CDR2 YNNKEL come from the germline V gene (reference sequence). CDR3 length equals 14 residues. The CDR3 nucleotides read TGTGCCAGCAGCCATGCGGGAGATATCGGCGAGCAGTACTTC. Its protein product is CASSHAGDIGEQYF.

This clonotype was recorded at least ten times. V is TRBV12-3 or TRBV12-4 and J is TRBJ2-7; D gene uncertain. Trimming shortened V by 9 bases and J by 1 base, and 4 bases separated the two germline ends. The CDR3 length is 10 residues. The CDR3 DNA reads TGTGCCAGGGGTTCCTACGAGCAGTACTTC. Its protein is CARGSYEQYF.

This clonotype was recorded at least ten times. This chain links TRBV12-3 or TRBV12-4 with TRBJ2-7; 12 nucleotides align to TRBD1. The J segment lost 6 bases and the V segment lost 3 bases, leaving 12 bases of the junction unmatched. The CDR3 length is 17 residues. As DNA, the CDR3 is TGTGCCAGCAGTTTTTATGGGACAGGGGGCTTGGAAAGCGAGCAGTACTTC. This sequence encodes CASSFYGTGGLESEQYF.

The chain is built from TRBV18 and TRBJ2-5; the D gene is possibly TRBD1 (5 bases). V lost 3 bases to trimming and J lost 4 bases, with 21 bases between them. Germline V gene sequence: CDR1 KGHSH, CDR2 LQKENI. This CDR3 comprises 17 residues. CDR3 residues: CASSPPAGRSRGETQYF. The CDR3 DNA reads TGTGCCAGCTCACCGCCTGCTGGGCGGTCAAGGGGAGAGACCCAGTACTTC.

This clonotype was counted a few times. CDR3 bases: TGCGCCAGCAGCCATCGCCCAGGAGCAGGGGTAGCGTCGGGAAACACCATATATTTT. Residues: CASSHRPGAGVASGNTIYF. The chain employs TRBV4-1 and TRBJ1-3; the D gene is possibly TRBD1 (6 bases). V lost 3 bases and J 4 bases, leaving 25 bases between the germline ends. Germline-derived CDR1 and CDR2 are MGHRA and YSYEKL. The CDR3 loop spans 19 amino acids.

In this sample, this clonotype turned up a few times. The V and J genes are TRBV11-2 and TRBJ1-2; no clear D. Deletions cut 0 bases from V and 4 bases from J, with 12 bases between. Germline V gives CDR1 SGHAT, CDR2 FQNNGV. The CDR3 runs to 15 residues. In DNA, the CDR3 is TGTGCCAGCAGCTTAGAGGGTCGACTCACCTATGGCTACACCTTC. Encoded protein: CASSLEGRLTYGYTF. Complete variable domain (other parts from reference TRBV11-2 and TRBJ1-2): EAGVAQSPRYKIIEKRQSVAFWCNPISGHATLYWYQQILGQGPKLLIQFQNNGVVDDSQLPKDRFSAERLKGVDSTLKIQPAKLEDSAVYLCASSLEGRLTYGYTFGSGTRLTVV.

The chain uses TRBV20-1 and TRBJ1-5; perhaps TRBD1 as D (6 bases). The germline V and J ends were trimmed by 4 bases and 6 bases, with 16 bases remaining between them. The CDR3 contains 14 residues. Germline V gene data show CDR1 as DFQATT and CDR2 as SNEGSKA (reference sequence). The CDR3 sequence is CSATTGYGGQPQHF. CDR3 nucleotides: TGCAGTGCTACCACAGGGTATGGGGGTCAGCCCCAGCATTTT.

This clonotype was detected ten times or more. V and J are TRBV6-2 or TRBV6-3 and TRBJ2-7; the D is unclear. V dropped 6 bases and J dropped 2 bases, with 8 bases sitting between them. The CDR3 totals 12 residues. Germline CDR1 MNHEY, CDR2 SVGEGT. This chain's CDR3 is CASSPLTYEQYF. In DNA form, the CDR3 reads TGTGCCAGCAGCCCACTGACCTACGAGCAGTACTTC.

The chain is built from TRBV12-3 or TRBV12-4 and TRBJ2-7; D is possibly TRBD1 (6 bases). V lost 6 bases to trimming and J lost 2 bases, with 17 bases between them. The CDR3 runs 15 residues. The chain's CDR3 is CASSPDRFYTYEQYF. As DNA, the CDR3 is TGTGCCAGCAGCCCCGACAGGTTTTACACCTACGAGCAGTACTTC.

This sequence joins TRBV4-3 and TRBJ1-5, with 10 bases matching TRBD1. This CDR3 is built from 15 residues. The V gene end was trimmed by 3 bases and the J gene end by 3 bases; junction bases not matched to a gene: 2. Germline CDR1 LGHNA, CDR2 YSLEER. CDR3 sequence: CASSQTGGFNQPQHF. The DNA for the CDR3 is TGCGCCAGCAGCCAGACAGGGGGCTTCAATCAGCCCCAGCATTTT.

This clonotype was counted ten times or more. This chain links TRBV19 with TRBJ2-5; D gene ambiguous. The germline V gene encodes CDR1 LNHDA and CDR2 SQIVND (reference sequence). This CDR3 is 16 amino acids long. The ends were cut back, 5 bases at V and 2 bases at J, with 18 bases in the middle. This CDR3 reads CASSADSRPLQETQYF. The CDR3, as DNA: TGTGCCAGTAGTGCCGATTCCAGGCCCTTACAAGAGACCCAGTACTTC.

This clonotype was recorded at least ten times. The chain recombines TRBV29-1 with TRBJ1-1, with TRBD1 matching over 12 bases. V was pared by 6 bases and J by 3 bases, with 8 bases of the junction left unmatched. CDR1 is SQVTM, CDR2 ANQGSEA, per germline. The CDR3 length is 15 residues. CDR3 sequence (DNA): TGCAGCGTGGGAACCGGGACAGGGGGCTACACTGAAGCTTTCTTT. Amino acid sequence: CSVGTGTGGYTEAFF.

This clonotype was detected many times. The chain joins TRBV20-1 to TRBJ2-7; the D call may be TRBD1 or TRBD2 (5 bases each). CDR1 and CDR2 from the germline V gene are DFQATT and SNEGSKA (reference sequence). This CDR3 has 14 residues. V was clipped by 3 bases and J by 2 bases, with 14 bases between them. DNA of the CDR3: TGCAGTGCTAGCCGGGACCTCCTTCCCTACGAGCAGTACTTC. Translated: CSASRDLLPYEQYF.

This clonotype was seen repeatedly, ten times or more. The chain uses TRBV12-3 or TRBV12-4 and TRBJ1-3; 9 positions agree with TRBD1. This CDR3 region has 14 residues. The V segment lost 7 bases and the J segment 9 bases; nucleotides outside the gene matches: 10. DNA of the CDR3: TGTGCCAGCACCCACCGGACAGGGGCATTCACCATATATTTT. Translated: CASTHRTGAFTIYF.

The chain carries TRBV4-1 and TRBJ1-3; possible D gene TRBD1, 6 bases. Germline-derived CDR1 and CDR2 are MGHRA and YSYEKL. The CDR3 sequence is 17 residues long. Trimming left V 0 bases short and J 0 bases short, with 12 bases between. The CDR3: CASSQDLDSNSGNTIYF. The CDR3 region has the DNA TGCGCCAGCAGCCAAGATTTGGACAGTAACTCTGGAAACACCATATATTTT.

This clonotype appeared many times. The chain recombines TRBV19 with TRBJ1-1; 9 bases fit TRBD1. This CDR3 contains 13 residues. Germline CDR1 reads LNHDA; CDR2 reads SQIVND (reference sequence). Trimming removed 5 bases from V and 9 bases from J; junction bases left unmatched: 7. The CDR3, as DNA: TGTGCCAGTAGTCAAACAGGGGGCCGGAAAGCTTTCTTT. Translated, it gives CASSQTGGRKAFF. The full variable domain, with the rest looked up from reference TRBV19 and TRBJ1-1, is DGGITQSPKYLFRKEGQNVTLSCEQNLNHDAMYWYRQDPGQGLRLIYYSQIVNDFQKGDIAEGYSVSREKKESFPLTVTSAQKNPTAFYLCASSQTGGRKAFFGQGTRLTVV.

This clonotype was detected many times. The V and J genes are TRBV2 and TRBJ1-1; tentatively, D is TRBD1 (5 bases). The germline V and J ends were trimmed by 5 bases and 5 bases, with 12 bases remaining between them. CDR3 length: 13 amino acids. CDR1 and CDR2 (germline): SNHLY, FYNNEI. The CDR3 is CASSTQAGTEAFF. CDR3 coding DNA: TGTGCCAGCAGTACACAGGCGGGGACTGAAGCTTTCTTT.

This clonotype was counted many times. The V and J genes are TRBV12-3 or TRBV12-4 and TRBJ2-7; 7 nucleotides align to TRBD2. The length of the CDR3 is 13 residues. The junction had 7 bases not matched to a gene; V was cut back by 8 bases and J by 3 bases. CDR3 residues: CASSAGVYYEQYF. CDR3 sequence (DNA): TGTGCCAGCTCTGCGGGAGTCTACTACGAGCAGTACTTC.

This clonotype was seen many times. The V gene is TRBV10-3, the J gene TRBJ1-2; possibly TRBD1 for D (5 bases). This CDR3 has 15 residues. Trimming took 6 bases from V and 4 from J, leaving 18 bases between them. Germline values: CDR1 ENHRY, CDR2 SYGVKD. The chain's CDR3 is CAISPGRESSYGYTF. The CDR3 region has the DNA TGTGCCATCAGCCCTGGCAGGGAAAGCTCCTATGGCTACACCTTC.

This clonotype appeared many times. The chain carries TRBV29-1 and TRBJ2-5; possible D gene TRBD2, 6 bases. The CDR3 is 14 residues long. Germline V gene lookup returns CDR1 SQVTM and CDR2 ANQGSEA. Trimming took off 8 bases at V and 5 bases at J, with 21 bases between the two ends. The CDR3 protein is CSYYPGSSAETQYF. DNA of the CDR3: TGCAGCTACTATCCCGGGAGTAGCGCGGAGACCCAGTACTTC.

This clonotype was recorded many times. The genes are TRBV12-3 or TRBV12-4 and TRBJ1-1; 8 nucleotides line up with TRBD1. The ends lost 6 bases at V and 2 bases at J; junction bases unmatched: 5. This CDR3 comprises 14 residues. The CDR3 DNA reads TGTGCCAGCAGGAAGGGACAGGAAAACACTGAAGCTTTCTTT. Encoded protein: CASRKGQENTEAFF.

This clonotype came up a few times. V gene TRBV11-2 combines with J gene TRBJ2-2, with TRBD2 matching 16 bases. The junction had 8 bases not matched to a gene; V was cut back by 5 bases and J by 8 bases. Germline V gives CDR1 SGHAT, CDR2 FQNNGV. The CDR3 totals 17 residues. CDR3 in DNA: TGTGCCAGCAGCAGGGGACTAGCGGGAGGGCCCGATGGGGAGCTGTTTTTT. Translating it yields CASSRGLAGGPDGELFF.

This clonotype was seen at least ten times. The V and J genes are TRBV6-5 and TRBJ1-3; possibly TRBD1 for D (5 bases). Germline V gene data show CDR1 as MNHEY and CDR2 as SVGAGI. V was clipped by 10 bases and J by 0 bases, with 16 bases between them. The CDR3 loop spans 15 amino acids. The CDR3: CATRPRASSGNTIYF. For the CDR3, the DNA is TGTGCCACCCGGCCCAGGGCCAGCTCTGGAAACACCATATATTTT.